Each of the 10 T cell receptor beta chains below was sequenced from the same sample in a study of early T cells in non-severe SARS-CoV-2 infection. TCRdb fed the 5' RACE reads into MiXCR, producing one record per CDR3 protein. The profile shows tens of thousands of distinct CDR3 sequences, about 12% of them singletons. Sequencing input: whole blood. The source is an adult who was a healthcare worker with PCR-confirmed SARS-CoV-2 infection or an uninfected control (not recorded which).

The chain recombines TRBV14 with TRBJ2-7; D remains unclear. The germline V gene has CDR1 SGHDN and CDR2 FVKESK. The CDR3 has 12 residues. Trimming pared 1 base from V and 7 bases from J, leaving 8 bases between. The CDR3 region has the DNA TGTGCCAGCAGCCAAGGTTACGGGGAGCAGTACTTC. It is translated as CASSQGYGEQYF.

This clonotype was recorded a few times. The chain recombines TRBV3-1 with TRBJ2-5; D is perhaps TRBD2 (5 bases). Germline loops: CDR1 LGHDT, CDR2 YNNKEL (reference sequence). This CDR3 is 15 amino acids long. V gave up 4 bases and J gave up 9 bases, with 21 bases separating them. CDR3 in amino acids: CASSPSVGGGESQYF. The DNA of the CDR3 is TGTGCCAGCAGCCCCAGCGTCGGAGGTGGGGAGTCCCAGTACTTC.

There are many counts of this clonotype. The chain combines TRBV5-4 with TRBJ2-3, with 10 positions matching TRBD1. CDR1 and CDR2 from the germline V gene are SGHNT and YYREEE (reference sequence). This CDR3 contains 13 residues. The trim removed 5 bases at V and 4 bases at J, leaving 1 base unmatched. CDR3 bases: TGTGCCAGCAGAGGGACAGGGGCAGATACGCAGTATTTT. It codes for CASRGTGADTQYF.

This clonotype was seen a few times. The gene calls are TRBV15 and TRBJ1-1; possible D gene TRBD1, 5 bases. Germline CDR1 LNHNV, CDR2 YYDKDF (reference sequence). The CDR3 runs to 15 residues. V dropped 0 bases and J dropped 4 bases, with 12 bases sitting between them. CDR3 sequence (DNA): TGTGCCACCAGCAGAGAGGGGACCCCTGGCACTGAAGCTTTCTTT. It translates to CATSREGTPGTEAFF.

At least ten counts were recorded for this clonotype. The chain recombines TRBV5-4 with TRBJ2-3; D is perhaps TRBD1 (5 bases). This CDR3 spans 15 amino acids. Germline V lookup: CDR1 SGHNT, CDR2 YYREEE (reference sequence). V lost 0 bases and J 0 bases, leaving 8 bases between the germline ends. DNA for the CDR3: TGTGCCAGCAGCTTGGAGGGGCCCAGCACAGATACGCAGTATTTT. Amino acids: CASSLEGPSTDTQYF.

This clonotype has just a few counts. The chain has TRBV12-5 and TRBJ2-1; D unclear. The V gene's germline CDR1 is LGHNT and CDR2 FRNRAP. The CDR3 extends over 15 amino acids. The V end was cut by 1 base, the J end by 5 bases, with 12 bases between. The CDR3 region has the DNA TGTGCTAGTGGTTTGGGCTTTAGTAGGGACAATGAGCAGTTCTTC. Amino acids: CASGLGFSRDNEQFF.

This clonotype came up many times. V and J are TRBV27 and TRBJ2-7, with D possibly being TRBD1 (6 bases). The V gene lost 8 bases and the J gene lost 2 bases, with 10 bases spanning the gap. Germline lookup yields CDR1 MNHEY and CDR2 SMNVEV (reference sequence). CDR3 length equals 12 residues. CDR3 sequence: CASGQSAYEQYF. The CDR3 DNA reads as TGTGCCAGCGGACAGAGTGCCTACGAGCAGTACTTC.

The chain recombines TRBV12-3 or TRBV12-4 with TRBJ1-2; 7 bases match TRBD1. This CDR3 is 14 amino acids long. With 1 base clipped from V and 8 bases from J, the junction kept 7 bases outside the gene matches. The CDR3 region is CASSLGITGEGYTF. DNA for the CDR3: TGTGCCAGCAGTTTAGGGATAACAGGGGAAGGCTACACCTTC.

Turning to this clonotype: A much larger clone sits a single nucleotide away, making a read error possible. This chain links TRBV7-2 with TRBJ2-7; D is uncertain. The CDR3 extends over 14 amino acids. Germline V gives CDR1 SGHTA, CDR2 FQGNSA. The CDR3 loop reads CASSLAPQIYERYF. CDR3 nucleotides: TGTGCCAGCAGCTTAGCGCCACAGATCTACGAGCGGTACTTC.

The J gene is TRBJ2-7, the V gene TRBV19; D call uncertain. Trimming stripped 1 base from V and 1 base from J, with 8 bases between. Germline CDR1 is LNHDA and CDR2 is SQIVND (reference sequence). The CDR3 consists of 14 residues. The CDR3 here is CASSIGARSYEQYF. CDR3 nucleotides: TGTGCCAGTAGTATAGGGGCCAGATCCTACGAGCAGTACTTC.